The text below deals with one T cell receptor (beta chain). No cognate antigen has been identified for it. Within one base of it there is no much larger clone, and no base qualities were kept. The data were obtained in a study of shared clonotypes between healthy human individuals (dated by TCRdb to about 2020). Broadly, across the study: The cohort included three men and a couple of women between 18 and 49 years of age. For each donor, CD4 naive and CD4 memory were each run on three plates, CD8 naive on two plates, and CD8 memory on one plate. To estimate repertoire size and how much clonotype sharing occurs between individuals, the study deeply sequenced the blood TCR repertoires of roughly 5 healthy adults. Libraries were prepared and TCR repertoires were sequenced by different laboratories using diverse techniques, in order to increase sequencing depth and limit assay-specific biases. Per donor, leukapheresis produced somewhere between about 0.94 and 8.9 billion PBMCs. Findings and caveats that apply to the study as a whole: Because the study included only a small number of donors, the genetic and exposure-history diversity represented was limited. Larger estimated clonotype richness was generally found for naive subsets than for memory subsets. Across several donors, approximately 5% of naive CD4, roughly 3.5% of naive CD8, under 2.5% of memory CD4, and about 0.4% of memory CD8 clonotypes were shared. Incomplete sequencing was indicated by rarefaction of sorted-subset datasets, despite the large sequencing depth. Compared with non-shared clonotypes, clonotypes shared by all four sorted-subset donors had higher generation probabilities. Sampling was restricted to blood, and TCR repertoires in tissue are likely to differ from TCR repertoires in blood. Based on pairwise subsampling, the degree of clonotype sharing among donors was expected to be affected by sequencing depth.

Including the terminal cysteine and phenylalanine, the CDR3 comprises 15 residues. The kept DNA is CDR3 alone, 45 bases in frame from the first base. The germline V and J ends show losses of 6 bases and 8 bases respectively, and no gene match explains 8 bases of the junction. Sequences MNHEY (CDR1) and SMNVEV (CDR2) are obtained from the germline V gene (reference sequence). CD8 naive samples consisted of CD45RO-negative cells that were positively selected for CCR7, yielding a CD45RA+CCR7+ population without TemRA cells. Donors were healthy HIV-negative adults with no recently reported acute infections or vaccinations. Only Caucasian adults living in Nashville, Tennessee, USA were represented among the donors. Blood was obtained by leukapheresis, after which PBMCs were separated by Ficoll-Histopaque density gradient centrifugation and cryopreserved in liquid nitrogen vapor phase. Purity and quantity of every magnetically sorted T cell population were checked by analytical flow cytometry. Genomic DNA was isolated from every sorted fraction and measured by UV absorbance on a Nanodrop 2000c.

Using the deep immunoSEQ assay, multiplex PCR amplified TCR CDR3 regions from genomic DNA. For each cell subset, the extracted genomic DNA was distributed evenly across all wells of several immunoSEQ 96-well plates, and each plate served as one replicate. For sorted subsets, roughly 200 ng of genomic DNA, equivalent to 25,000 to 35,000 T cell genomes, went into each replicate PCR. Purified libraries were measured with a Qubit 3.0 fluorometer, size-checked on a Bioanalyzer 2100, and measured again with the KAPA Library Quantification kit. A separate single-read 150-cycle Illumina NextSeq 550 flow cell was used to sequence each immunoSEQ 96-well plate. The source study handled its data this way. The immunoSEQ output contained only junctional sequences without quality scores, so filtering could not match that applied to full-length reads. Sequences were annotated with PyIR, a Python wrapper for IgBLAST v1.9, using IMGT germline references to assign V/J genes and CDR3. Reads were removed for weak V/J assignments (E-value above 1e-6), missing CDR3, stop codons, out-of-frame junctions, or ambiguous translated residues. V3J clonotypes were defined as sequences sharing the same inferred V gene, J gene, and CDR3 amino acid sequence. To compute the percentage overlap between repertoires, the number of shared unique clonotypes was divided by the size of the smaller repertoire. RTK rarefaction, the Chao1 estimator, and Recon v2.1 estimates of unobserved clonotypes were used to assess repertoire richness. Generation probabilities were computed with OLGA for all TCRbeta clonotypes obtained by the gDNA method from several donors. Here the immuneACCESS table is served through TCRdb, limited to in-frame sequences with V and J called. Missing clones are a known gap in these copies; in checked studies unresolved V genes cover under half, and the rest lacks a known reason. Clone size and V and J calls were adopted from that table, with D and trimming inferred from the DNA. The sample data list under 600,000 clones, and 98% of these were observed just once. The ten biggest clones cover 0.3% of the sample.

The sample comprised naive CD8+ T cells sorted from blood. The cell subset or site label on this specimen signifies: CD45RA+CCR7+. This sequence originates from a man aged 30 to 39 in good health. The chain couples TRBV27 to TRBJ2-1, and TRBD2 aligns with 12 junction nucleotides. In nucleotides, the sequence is TGTGCCAGCAGCCCTAGCGGGAGGGCCAGGGATGAGCAGTTCTTC. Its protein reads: CASSPSGRARDEQFF.